This section outlines one T cell receptor (beta chain) sequence together with its context. The antigen is unknown. The entry originates in a study of T cell clones after liver transplantation. Study in general: Three of eight recipients were HCV-positive; others had non-autoimmune, non-viral indications. At least one year of complete immunosuppression withdrawal without enzymes over twice normal defined tolerance. Study-wide points: In most of the 8 subjects, circulating graft-donor-reactive CD4 TCRbeta sequences fell significantly after transplant.

The assay was immunoSEQ multiplex PCR, and TCRdb's table has in-frame clones only and misses some. This sample has around 1,200 clones, with about 53% found just once. Sequencing of dividing CFSE-low cells from the MLR defined alloreactive TCRbeta sequences. Pre-transplant recipient cells met graft donor PBMCs, splenocytes, lymph-node cells, or third-party PBMCs. The sample consisted of CD4+ T cells from cultured PBMCs. This receptor was taken from a human patient who received a liver transplant. Some of the T cells may derive from the graft donor.

CDR3: CASSPQLAGTDTQYF. CDR3 nucleotides: TGTGCCAGTAGCCCCCAGCTAGCGGGCACAGATACGCAGTATTTT. This rearrangement joins TRBV19 to TRBJ2-3; 7 bases are shared with TRBD2. The germline V gene has CDR1 LNHDA and CDR2 SQIVND (reference sequence). V gave up 6 bases and J gave up 1 base; unmatched junction bases: 7. This CDR3 is 15 amino acids long.